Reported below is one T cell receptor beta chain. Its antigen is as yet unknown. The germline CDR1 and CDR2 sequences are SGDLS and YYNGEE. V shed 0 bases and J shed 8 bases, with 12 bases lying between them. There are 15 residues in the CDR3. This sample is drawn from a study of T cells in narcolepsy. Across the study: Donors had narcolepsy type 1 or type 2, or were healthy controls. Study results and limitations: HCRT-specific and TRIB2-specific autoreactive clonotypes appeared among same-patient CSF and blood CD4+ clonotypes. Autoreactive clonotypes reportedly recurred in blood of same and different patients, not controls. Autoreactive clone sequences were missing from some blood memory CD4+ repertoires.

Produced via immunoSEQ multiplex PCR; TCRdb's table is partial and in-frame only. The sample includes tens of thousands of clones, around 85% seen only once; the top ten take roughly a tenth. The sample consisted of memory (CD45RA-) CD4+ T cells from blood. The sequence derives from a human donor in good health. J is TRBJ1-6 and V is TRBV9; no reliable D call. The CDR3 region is CASSVGGVSDSPLHF. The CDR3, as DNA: TGTGCCAGCAGCGTAGGAGGAGTAAGTGATTCACCCCTCCACTTT.